The source of this T cell receptor beta chain is a study of cytomegalovirus exposure and HLA in healthy donors. Study-level background: It was reported in a later analysis that the same platform had been used for the approximately 120 validation repertoires as for the roughly 710 first-cohort repertoires. Notes on the study in general: According to a subsequent analysis, TCR clusters from the first cohort were inclined to appear together in the roughly 120 validation repertoires. Most TCR sequences were uncommon, yet certain public TCRs appeared in many donors.

Of note for this clone: Its antigen remains unidentified.

The germline V and J ends were trimmed by 8 bases and 4 bases, with 11 bases remaining between them. CDR3 size: 11 residues. Per the germline V gene, CDR1 is GTSNPN and CDR2 is SVGIG (reference sequence). The method was immunoSEQ multiplex PCR; TCRdb's version includes in-frame clones alone and lacks a portion of them. This sample has about 140,000 clones, with 86% found just once. The TCR comes from a man younger than 35 in good health and CMV-seronegative. The chain has TRBV30 and TRBJ2-5; possibly TRBD2 for D (6 bases). The sample taken for sequencing was PBMCs. The CDR3 bases are TGTGCCCATGGGGGAGGAGAGACCCAGTACTTC. This gives the protein CAHGGGETQYF.